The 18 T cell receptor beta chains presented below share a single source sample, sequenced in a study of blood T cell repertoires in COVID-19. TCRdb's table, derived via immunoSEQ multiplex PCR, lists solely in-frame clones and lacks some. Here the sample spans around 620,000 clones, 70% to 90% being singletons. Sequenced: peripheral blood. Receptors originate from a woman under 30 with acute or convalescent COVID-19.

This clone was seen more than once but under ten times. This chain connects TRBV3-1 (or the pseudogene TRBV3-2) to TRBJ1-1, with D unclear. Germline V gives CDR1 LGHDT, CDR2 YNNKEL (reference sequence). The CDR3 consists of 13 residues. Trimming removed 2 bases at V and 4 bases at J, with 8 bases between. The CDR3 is CASSQYSGTEAFF. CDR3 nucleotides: TGTGCCAGCAGCCAATATAGTGGCACTGAAGCTTTCTTT.

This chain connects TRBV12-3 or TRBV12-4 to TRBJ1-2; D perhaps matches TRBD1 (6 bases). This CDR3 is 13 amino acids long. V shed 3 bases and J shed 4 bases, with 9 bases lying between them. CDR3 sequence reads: CASSLGAIYGYTF. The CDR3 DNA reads TGTGCCAGCAGTTTGGGGGCAATCTATGGCTACACCTTC.

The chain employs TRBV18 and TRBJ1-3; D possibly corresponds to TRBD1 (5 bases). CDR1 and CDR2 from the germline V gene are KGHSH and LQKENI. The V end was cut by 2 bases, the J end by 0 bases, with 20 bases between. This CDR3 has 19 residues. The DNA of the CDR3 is TGTGCCAGCTCACCATTTCGTCGGACCGACAGCTCCTCTGGAAACACCATATATTTT. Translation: CASSPFRRTDSSSGNTIYF.

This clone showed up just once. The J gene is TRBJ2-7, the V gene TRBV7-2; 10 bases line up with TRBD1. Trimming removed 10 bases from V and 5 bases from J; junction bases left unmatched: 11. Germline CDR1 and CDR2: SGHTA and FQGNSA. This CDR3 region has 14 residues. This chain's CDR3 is CATQETGGKDEQYF. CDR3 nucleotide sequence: TGTGCCACCCAAGAGACAGGGGGCAAGGACGAGCAGTACTTC.

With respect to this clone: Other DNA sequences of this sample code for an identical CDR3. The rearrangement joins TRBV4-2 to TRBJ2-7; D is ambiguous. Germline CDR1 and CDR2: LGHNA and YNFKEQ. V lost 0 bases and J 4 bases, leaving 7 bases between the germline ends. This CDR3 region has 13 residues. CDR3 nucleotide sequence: TGTGCCAGCAGCCAAGATCGCGGTTACGAGCAGTACTTC. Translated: CASSQDRGYEQYF.

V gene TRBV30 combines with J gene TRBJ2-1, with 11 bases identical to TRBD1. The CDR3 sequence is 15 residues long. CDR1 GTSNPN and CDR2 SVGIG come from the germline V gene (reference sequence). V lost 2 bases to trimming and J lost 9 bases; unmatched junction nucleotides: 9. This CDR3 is CAWSRVGQGAAEQFF. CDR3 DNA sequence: TGTGCCTGGAGTAGGGTTGGACAGGGGGCCGCTGAGCAGTTCTTC.

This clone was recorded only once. CDR3 DNA sequence: TGTGCCAGCAGCCCACTAGCGGGGGGGCAGGTCAAAAACATTCAGTACTTC. Translated: CASSPLAGGQVKNIQYF. This chain links TRBV7-6 with TRBJ2-4; TRBD2 matches at 13 bases. The CDR3 has 17 amino acids. V lost 5 bases, J lost 3 bases, and 7 bases stayed unmatched. Germline V gene data show CDR1 as SGHVS and CDR2 as FNYEAQ.

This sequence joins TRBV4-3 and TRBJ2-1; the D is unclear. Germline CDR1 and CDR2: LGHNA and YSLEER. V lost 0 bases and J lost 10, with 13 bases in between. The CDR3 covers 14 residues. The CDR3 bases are TGCGCCAGCAGCCAAGACTTCCTAACTGAGGAGCAGTTCTTC. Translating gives CASSQDFLTEEQFF.

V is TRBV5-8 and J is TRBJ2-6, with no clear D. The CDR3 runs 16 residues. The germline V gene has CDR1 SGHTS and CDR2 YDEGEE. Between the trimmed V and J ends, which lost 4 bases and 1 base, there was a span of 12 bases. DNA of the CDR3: TGTGCCAGCAGCCGCCCCTCAGGTTCTGGGGCCAACGTCCTGACTTTC. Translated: CASSRPSGSGANVLTF.

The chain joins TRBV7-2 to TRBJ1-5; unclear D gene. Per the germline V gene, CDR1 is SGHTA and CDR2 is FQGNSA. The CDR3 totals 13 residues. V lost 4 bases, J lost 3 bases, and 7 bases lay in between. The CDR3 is CASSSQNNQPQHF. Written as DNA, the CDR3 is TGTGCCAGCAGCTCACAGAACAATCAGCCCCAGCATTTT.

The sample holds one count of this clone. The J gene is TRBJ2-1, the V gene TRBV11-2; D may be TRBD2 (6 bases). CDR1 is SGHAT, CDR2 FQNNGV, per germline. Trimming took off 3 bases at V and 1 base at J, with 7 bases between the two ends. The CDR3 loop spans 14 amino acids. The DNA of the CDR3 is TGTGCCAGCAGCTTCGGGGGTTCCTACAATGAGCAGTTCTTC. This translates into CASSFGGSYNEQFF. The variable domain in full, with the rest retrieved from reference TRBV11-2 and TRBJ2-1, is EAGVAQSPRYKIIEKRQSVAFWCNPISGHATLYWYQQILGQGPKLLIQFQNNGVVDDSQLPKDRFSAERLKGVDSTLKIQPAKLEDSAVYLCASSFGGSYNEQFFGPGTRLTVL.

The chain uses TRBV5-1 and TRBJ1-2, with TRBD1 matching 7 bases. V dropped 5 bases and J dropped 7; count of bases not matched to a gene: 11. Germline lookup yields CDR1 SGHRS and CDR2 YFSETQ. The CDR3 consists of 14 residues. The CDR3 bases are TGCGCCAGCAGACCGACAGGGTTCGTGGGTGGCTACACCTTC. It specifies CASRPTGFVGGYTF.

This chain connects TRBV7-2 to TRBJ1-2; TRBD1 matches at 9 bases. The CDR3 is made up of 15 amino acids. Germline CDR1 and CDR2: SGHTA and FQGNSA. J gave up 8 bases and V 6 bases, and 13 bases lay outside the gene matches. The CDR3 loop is CASSFTGGNPWGYTF. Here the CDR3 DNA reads TGTGCCAGCAGTTTCACAGGGGGCAACCCCTGGGGCTACACCTTC.

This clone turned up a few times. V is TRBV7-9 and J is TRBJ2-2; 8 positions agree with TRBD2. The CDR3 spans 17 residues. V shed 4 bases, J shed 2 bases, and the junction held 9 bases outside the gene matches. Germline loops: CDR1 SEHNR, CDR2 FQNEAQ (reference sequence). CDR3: CASSSLGAGVNTGELFF. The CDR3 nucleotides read TGTGCCAGCAGCTCCCTGGGAGCGGGGGTAAACACCGGGGAGCTGTTTTTT.

Here the CDR3 reads CASSRSGQATSPLHF. The CDR3 DNA reads as TGCGCCAGCAGCCGGAGCGGACAGGCTACTTCACCCCTCCACTTT. The chain has TRBV4-3 and TRBJ1-6; 7 bases agree with TRBD1. The CDR3 has 15 amino acids. V dropped 4 bases and J dropped 9; count of bases not matched to a gene: 9. Germline V gene sequence: CDR1 LGHNA, CDR2 YSLEER.

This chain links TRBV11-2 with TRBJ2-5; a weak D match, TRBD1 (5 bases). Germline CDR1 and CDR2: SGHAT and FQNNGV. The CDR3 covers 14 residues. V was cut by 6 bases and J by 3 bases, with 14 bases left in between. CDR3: CASSFDFREETQYF. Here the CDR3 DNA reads TGTGCCAGCAGTTTCGACTTCAGGGAAGAGACCCAGTACTTC.

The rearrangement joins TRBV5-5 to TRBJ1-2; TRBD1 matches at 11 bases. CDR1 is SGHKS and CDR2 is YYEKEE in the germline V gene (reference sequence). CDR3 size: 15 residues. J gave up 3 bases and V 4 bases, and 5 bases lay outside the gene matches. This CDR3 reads CASSPWTGGDYGYTF. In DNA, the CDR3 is TGTGCCAGCAGCCCCTGGACAGGGGGCGACTATGGCTACACCTTC.

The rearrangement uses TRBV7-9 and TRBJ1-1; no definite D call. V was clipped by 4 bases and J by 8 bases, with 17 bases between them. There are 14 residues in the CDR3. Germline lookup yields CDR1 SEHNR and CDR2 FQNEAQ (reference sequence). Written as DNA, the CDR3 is TGTGCCAGCAGCTCCATAGAGGCTTCGGGGGAAGCTTTCTTT. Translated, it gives CASSSIEASGEAFF.